This section outlines one TCR beta chain sequence together with its context. Its antigen is currently not known. No qualities accompany the bases; no much larger clone lies one base away. Only healthy Caucasian donors were included. Three pairs of female monozygotic twins, all aged about 18 to 30 years, were included in the twin cohort. Peripheral blood mononuclear cells were the source from which RNA for the TCR libraries was isolated. According to the germline V gene (reference sequence), CDR1 reads DFQATT and CDR2 reads SNEGSKA. Measured from the cysteine to the phenylalanine, the CDR3 is 16 residues long. Just the 48-base CDR3 DNA is kept, in frame starting at base 1. The entry originates in a study of identical twins (dated by TCRdb to about 2016). About the investigation overall: To test whether fetal clonotypes persist, the study used deep sequencing on TCR alpha and beta repertoires from monozygotic twins, unrelated adults of various ages, and cord blood. To rule out contamination, the twin experiments were replicated at different times with different library preparation protocols. What the work shows at the level of the full study, not this receptor alone: Invariant T cells such as MAIT and iNKT could partly confound zero-insertion analyses, although diverse VJ usage argued against such confounding for most clonotypes. Excess twin sharing in beta out-of-frame sequences was weaker because fewer shared sequences lowered the signal-to-noise ratio. Fewer insertions were carried by abundant cord blood beta clonotypes; a weaker similar trend was observed in young adult naive repertoires, while no such trend was observed in memory repertoires. In monozygotic twins, recombination models systematically underestimated out-of-frame TCR alpha sharing, but the models matched the sharing seen between unrelated individuals. Conclusions relied on cross-sectional statistical analysis, since the same donors could not be followed over many years. Compared with coincidental sharing between unrelated individuals, out-of-frame TCR alpha sequences shared between twins had an excess of sequences with low generation probability.

The library was made by 5' RACE. Sequencing used an Illumina HiSeq 2000. Template switching added a universal primer binding site, and the final cDNA carried a unique molecular identifier that allowed TCR cDNA molecules to be counted accurately. First-strand cDNA for TCR alpha and beta chains was synthesized from specific primers in the conserved constant-segment region. To control for contamination, every cDNA library was double barcoded, receiving both a SMART-Mk sample barcode and Illumina barcodes. Two successive PCR steps introduced TruSeq adapter sequences along with Illumina sample barcodes. The Illumina HiSeq platform was used with custom primers to sequence TCR alpha and beta cDNA libraries. The original pipeline was this. Raw reads were processed with MiGEC to extract unique molecular identifiers, and MiXCR was used to determine CDR3 positions. For each individual, recombination models were inferred using an EM algorithm with the repgenHMM and IGoR tools. The analysis of shared clonotypes was done with the tcR package in R, with sharing normalized by the product of cloneset sizes. Out-of-frame nonproductive sequences were analyzed to study raw recombination free of thymic and clonal selection effects. TCRdb itself trimmed the public reads at Q25 with fastp, ran MiXCR and retained productive beta chains. For every CDR3 protein sequence, its rows merge into one entry that carries the most common genes and DNA. Clone size and V and J calls follow TCRdb, not the original study. The sample table holds about 790,000 distinct CDR3 sequences, of which roughly 18% were seen once. The top ten constitute roughly 14% of the sample.

The sample also formed part of further work on T cells expressing NK-cell markers. As that second study puts it: In sorted CD3+CD56+NKG2C+, CD3+CD56+NKG2C- and CD3+CD56-NKG2C+ T-cell subsets from about 8 donors, TCR beta-chain repertoires were profiled. Seven of the eight sequenced donors were HCMV-seropositive and one was HCMV-seronegative. In several experiments an anti-gammadeltaTCR antibody was added to restrict sorting to alphabetaTCR-expressing T cells. For roughly six donors, the dominant CD3+CD56+NKG2C+ clonotypes were among the top 10 CD8+ clonotypes and accounted for about 1.0-7.5% of CD8+ T cells. Those dominant clonotypes were again the most abundant among CD3+CD56-NKG2C+ cells in a handful of donors, at about 25-60.1%. It remained unclear whether the expanded NKG2C-expressing T cell clones were specific for HCMV antigens. All eight donors whose samples were sequenced were randomly selected healthy volunteers, three of them men and five women. To determine HCMV serostatus, a commercial ELISA kit was used to detect HCMV-specific IgG in serum. For six donors, bulk peripheral blood T-cell repertoires were additionally sequenced from unsorted PBMC. MIGEC was used to demultiplex reads and group the reads by UMI, and MiTCR was used to assemble and quantify clonotypes. To remove erroneous sequences, TCR cDNA sequences were retained only when supported by two or more reads. The tcR package was used for downstream repertoire analysis, and clonotypes were matched between fractions using CDR3 nucleotide sequence together with V segment. VDJmatch was used to annotate antigen specificity against VDJdb, with one amino acid substitution allowed in CDR3.

This receptor was taken from a woman aged 18-30 years in good health. The V and J segments used are TRBV20-1 and TRBJ2-3; 8 bases in the middle match TRBD1. The source material was PBMCs. CDR3 protein: CCVKGQALGVTDTQYF. The DNA is TGCTGTGTTAAGGGACAGGCGCTGGGAGTCACAGATACGCAGTATTTT.